The 6 T cell receptor beta chains presented below share a single source sample, sequenced in a study of cytomegalovirus exposure and HLA in healthy donors listed by TCRdb under 2017. The method behind the library was the immunoSEQ multiplex PCR assay. The multiplex PCR relied on a mix of 60 forward primers for TCR Vbeta segments and 13 reverse primers for TCR Jbeta segments. The clones in this table, taken by TCRdb from immuneACCESS, are in-frame only. Not every clone is retained; where verified, under half of the shortfall comes from an unresolved V gene, and the cause of the rest is unknown. This sample lists 150,000 to 200,000 clones; about 80% were detected once. The top ten constitute roughly 0.76% of the sample. Sequenced material: PBMCs. The receptor set was obtained from a woman aged 40 to 50 in good health and CMV-seronegative.

The rearrangement links TRBV9 to TRBJ2-1; 7 bases map to TRBD1. Trimming took 7 bases from V and 6 from J; bases not matched to a gene: 7. The germline gives CDR1 SGDLS, CDR2 YYNGEE. CDR3 length: 13 amino acids. In DNA form, the CDR3 reads TGTGCCAGCTCCCCCGACAGGGTCAATGAGCAGTTCTTC. Its protein is CASSPDRVNEQFF.

This sequence joins TRBV5-1 and TRBJ1-1; unclear D gene. The CDR3 totals 16 residues. The V end was cut by 0 bases, the J end by 5 bases, with 17 bases between. Germline V gene sequence: CDR1 SGHRS, CDR2 YFSETQ. The CDR3 nucleotides read TGCGCCAGCAGCTTGGAGTTCACTGGCTCGGGGACTGAAGCTTTCTTT. Protein: CASSLEFTGSGTEAFF.

V usage is TRBV7-2 and J usage is TRBJ2-7, with TRBD2 as a possible D gene (6 bases). This CDR3 has 15 residues. V lost 5 bases, J lost 7 bases, and 21 bases lay in between. CDR1 and CDR2 (germline): SGHTA, FQGNSA. The CDR3 sequence: CASSPKLSPGREQYF. The CDR3 DNA reads as TGTGCCAGCAGCCCTAAACTCTCACCGGGGAGGGAGCAGTACTTC.

This clone was detected a few times. This chain links TRBV12-5 with TRBJ2-7, with 7 nucleotides matching TRBD1. After removal of 5 bases from V and 3 bases from J, the junction contained 4 bases not matched to a gene. Germline V CDR1 and CDR2: LGHNT, FRNRAP. The CDR3 extends over 13 amino acids. For the CDR3, the DNA is TGTGCTAGTGGTCGGGACAGCAACTACGAGCAGTACTTC. Translation gives CASGRDSNYEQYF.

This chain joins TRBV11-1 and TRBJ1-1, with 9 bases matching TRBD1. V lost 6 bases to trimming and J lost 5 bases; unmatched junction nucleotides: 13. The germline V gene encodes CDR1 SGHAT and CDR2 FQDESV (reference sequence). There are 16 residues in the CDR3. CDR3: CASSSGQGIRKTEAFF. The DNA for the CDR3 is TGTGCCAGCAGTTCGGGACAGGGTATTCGGAAAACTGAAGCTTTCTTT.

This sequence joins TRBV6-6 and TRBJ1-5; 7 nucleotides line up with TRBD1. Unmatched junction bases numbered 10, after V lost 6 bases and J lost 2 bases. Germline loops: CDR1 MNHNY, CDR2 SVGAGI (reference sequence). The CDR3 sequence is 16 residues long. In nucleotides, the CDR3 is TGTGCCAGCAGATCCACAGGGGATGGTGGCAATCAGCCCCAGCATTTT. As protein: CASRSTGDGGNQPQHF.